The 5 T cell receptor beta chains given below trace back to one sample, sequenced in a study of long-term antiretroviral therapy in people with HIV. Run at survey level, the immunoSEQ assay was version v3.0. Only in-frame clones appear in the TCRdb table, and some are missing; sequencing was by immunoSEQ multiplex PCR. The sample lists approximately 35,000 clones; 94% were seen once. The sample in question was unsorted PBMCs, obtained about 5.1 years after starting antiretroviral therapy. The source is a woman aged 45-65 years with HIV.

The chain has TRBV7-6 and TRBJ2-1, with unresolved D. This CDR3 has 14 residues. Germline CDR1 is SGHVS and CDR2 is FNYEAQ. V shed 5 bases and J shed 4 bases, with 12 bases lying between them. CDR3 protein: CASSPNPAYNEQFF. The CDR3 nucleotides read TGTGCCAGCAGCCCAAACCCGGCATACAATGAGCAGTTCTTC.

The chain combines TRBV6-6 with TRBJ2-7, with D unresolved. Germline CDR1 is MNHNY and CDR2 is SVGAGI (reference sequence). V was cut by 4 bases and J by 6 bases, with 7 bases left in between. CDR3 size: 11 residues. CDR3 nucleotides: TGTGCCAGCAGTTCCTTGGGCGAGCAGTACTTC. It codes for CASSSLGEQYF.

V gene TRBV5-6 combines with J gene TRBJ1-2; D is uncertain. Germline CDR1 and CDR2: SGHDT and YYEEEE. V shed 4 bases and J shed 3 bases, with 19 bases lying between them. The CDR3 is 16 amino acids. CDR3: CASSKALRIAHYGYTF. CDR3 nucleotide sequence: TGTGCCAGCAGCAAAGCTCTTAGGATCGCACACTATGGCTACACCTTC.

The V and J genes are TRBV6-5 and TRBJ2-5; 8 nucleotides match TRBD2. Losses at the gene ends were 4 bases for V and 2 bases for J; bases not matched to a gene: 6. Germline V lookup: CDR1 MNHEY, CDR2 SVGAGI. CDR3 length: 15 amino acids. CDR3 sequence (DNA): TGTGCCAGCAGTTCGGGGGGGGCTGAGCAAGAGACCCAGTACTTC. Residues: CASSSGGAEQETQYF.

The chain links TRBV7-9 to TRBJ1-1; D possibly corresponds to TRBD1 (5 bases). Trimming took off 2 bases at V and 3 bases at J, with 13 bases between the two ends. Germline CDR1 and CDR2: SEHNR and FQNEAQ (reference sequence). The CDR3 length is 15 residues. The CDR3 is CASSLRPRGDTEAFF. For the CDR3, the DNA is TGTGCCAGCAGCTTAAGGCCGCGGGGCGACACTGAAGCTTTCTTT.